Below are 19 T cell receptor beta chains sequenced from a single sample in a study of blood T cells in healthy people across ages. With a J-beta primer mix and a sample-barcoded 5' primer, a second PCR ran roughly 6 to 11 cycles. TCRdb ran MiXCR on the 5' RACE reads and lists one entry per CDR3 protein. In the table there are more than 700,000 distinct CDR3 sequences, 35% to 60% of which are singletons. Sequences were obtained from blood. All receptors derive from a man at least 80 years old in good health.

This CDR3 reads CASSQGFGVYEQYF. The CDR3, as DNA: TGTGCCAGCAGCCAAGGTTTTGGCGTTTACGAGCAGTACTTC. The chain joins TRBV3-1 to TRBJ2-5; D gene ambiguous. The J call is doubtful: the DNA matches TRBJ2-7 better. This CDR3 spans 14 amino acids. The V gene's germline CDR1 is LGHDT and CDR2 YNNKEL (reference sequence).

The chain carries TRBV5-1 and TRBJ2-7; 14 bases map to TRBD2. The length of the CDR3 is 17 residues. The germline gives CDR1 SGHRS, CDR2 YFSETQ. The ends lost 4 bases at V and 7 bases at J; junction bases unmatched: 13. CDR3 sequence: CASSRLAGGPSQGEQYF. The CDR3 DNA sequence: TGCGCCAGCAGCCGACTAGCGGGAGGGCCCAGCCAGGGTGAGCAGTACTTC.

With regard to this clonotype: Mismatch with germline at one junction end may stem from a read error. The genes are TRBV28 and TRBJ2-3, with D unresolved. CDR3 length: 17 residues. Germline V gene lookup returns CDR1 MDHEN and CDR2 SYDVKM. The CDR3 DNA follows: TGTGCCAGCAGTTTAGCCCCGGCCCTCGCCTACACAGATGCGCAGTATTTT. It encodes CASSLAPALAYTDAQYF.

CDR3 protein: CASSLDLERETQYF. The DNA for the CDR3 is TGTGCCAGCAGCTTAGATCTAGAGAGAGAGACCCAGTACTTC. This rearrangement joins TRBV13 to TRBJ2-5; D not resolved. V lost 1 base and J lost 4, with 10 bases in between. The length of the CDR3 is 14 residues. Looked up from germline, CDR1 is PRHDT and CDR2 is FYEKMQ (reference sequence). The complete variable domain, with remaining parts taken from reference TRBV13 and TRBJ2-5, reads AAGVIQSPRHLIKEKRETATLKCYPIPRHDTVYWYQQGPGQDPQFLISFYEKMQSDKGSIPDRFSAQQFSDYHSELNMSSLELGDSALYFCASSLDLERETQYFGPGTRLLVL.

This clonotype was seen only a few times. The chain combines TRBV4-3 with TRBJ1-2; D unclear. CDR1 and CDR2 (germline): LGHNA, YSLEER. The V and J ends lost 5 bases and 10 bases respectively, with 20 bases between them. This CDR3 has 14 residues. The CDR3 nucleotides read TGCGCCAGCAGCTTAGGGAGCGTCCAGGATGACTACACCTTC. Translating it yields CASSLGSVQDDYTF.

CDR3: CSAERGGWGQPQHF. The DNA for the CDR3 is TGCAGTGCGGAGAGGGGGGGTTGGGGTCAGCCCCAGCATTTT. The chain has TRBV20-1 and TRBJ1-5; D may be TRBD1 (6 bases). The CDR3 consists of 14 residues. Trimming took 6 bases from V and 6 from J, leaving 18 bases between them. CDR1 is DFQATT, CDR2 SNEGSKA, per germline (reference sequence).

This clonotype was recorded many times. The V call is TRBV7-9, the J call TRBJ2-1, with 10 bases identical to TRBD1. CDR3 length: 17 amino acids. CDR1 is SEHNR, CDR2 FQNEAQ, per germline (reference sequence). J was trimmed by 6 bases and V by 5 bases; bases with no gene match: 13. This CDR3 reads CASSLHIGQGVGNEQFF. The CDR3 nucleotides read TGTGCCAGCAGCCTACACATCGGACAGGGGGTCGGCAATGAGCAGTTCTTC. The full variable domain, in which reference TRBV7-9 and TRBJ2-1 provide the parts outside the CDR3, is DTGVSQNPRHKITKRGQNVTFRCDPISEHNRLYWYRQTLGQGPEFLTYFQNEAQLEKSRLLSDRFSAERPKGSFSTLEIQRTEQGDSAMYLCASSLHIGQGVGNEQFFGPGTRLTVL.

CDR3 DNA sequence: TGCAGTGCACAGGGGGCGGAACTAGAGACCCAGTACTTC. Encoded protein: CSAQGAELETQYF. The chain carries TRBV20-1 and TRBJ2-5, with 9 positions matching TRBD1. The CDR3 is 13 residues long. With V trimmed by 6 bases and J by 4 bases, 6 bases remained unmatched. CDR1 and CDR2 from the germline V gene are DFQATT and SNEGSKA (reference sequence).

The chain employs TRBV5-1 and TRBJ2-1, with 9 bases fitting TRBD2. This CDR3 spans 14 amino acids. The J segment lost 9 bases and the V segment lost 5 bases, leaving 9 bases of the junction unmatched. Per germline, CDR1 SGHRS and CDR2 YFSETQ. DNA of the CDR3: TGCGCCAGCAGGCTGGCACTAGCGGGCGGTGAGCAGTTCTTC. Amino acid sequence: CASRLALAGGEQFF.

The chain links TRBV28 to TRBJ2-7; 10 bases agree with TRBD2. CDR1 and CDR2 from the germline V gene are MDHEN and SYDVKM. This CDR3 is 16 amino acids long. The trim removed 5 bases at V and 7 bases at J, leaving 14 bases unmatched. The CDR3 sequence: CASSQIGGTSDNEQYF. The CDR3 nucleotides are TGTGCCAGCAGTCAAATAGGCGGGACTAGCGACAATGAGCAGTACTTC.

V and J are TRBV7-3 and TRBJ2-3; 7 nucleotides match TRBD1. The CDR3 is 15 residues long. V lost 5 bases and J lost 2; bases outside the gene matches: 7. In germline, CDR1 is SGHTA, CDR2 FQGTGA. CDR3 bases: TGTGCCAGCAGCAACAGGGGAATAGACACAGATACGCAGTATTTT. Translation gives CASSNRGIDTDTQYF.

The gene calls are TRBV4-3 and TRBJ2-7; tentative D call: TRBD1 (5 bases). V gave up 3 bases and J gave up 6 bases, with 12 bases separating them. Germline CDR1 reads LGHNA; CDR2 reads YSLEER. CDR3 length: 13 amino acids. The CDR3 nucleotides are TGCGCCAGCAGCCAGGATACAGGCGGCGAGCAGTACTTC. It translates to CASSQDTGGEQYF.

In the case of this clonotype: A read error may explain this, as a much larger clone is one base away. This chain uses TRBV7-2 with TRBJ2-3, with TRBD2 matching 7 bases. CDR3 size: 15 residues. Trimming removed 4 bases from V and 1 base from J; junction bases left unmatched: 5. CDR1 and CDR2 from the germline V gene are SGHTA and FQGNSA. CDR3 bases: TGTGCCAGCAGCTCCCAGCGGGGCCGCACAGATACGCAGTATTTT. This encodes CASSSQRGRTDTQYF.

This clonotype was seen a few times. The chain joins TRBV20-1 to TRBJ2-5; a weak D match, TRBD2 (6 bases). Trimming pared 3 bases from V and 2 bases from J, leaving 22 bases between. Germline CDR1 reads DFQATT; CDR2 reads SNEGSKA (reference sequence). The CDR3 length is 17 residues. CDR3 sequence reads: CSASGMRDLITQETQYF. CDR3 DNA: TGCAGTGCTAGTGGGATGCGGGACTTGATTACTCAAGAGACCCAGTACTTC.

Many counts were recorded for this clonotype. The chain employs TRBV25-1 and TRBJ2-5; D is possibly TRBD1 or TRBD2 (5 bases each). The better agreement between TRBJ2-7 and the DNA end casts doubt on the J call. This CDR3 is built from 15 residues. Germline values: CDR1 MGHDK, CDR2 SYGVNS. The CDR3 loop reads CASSETRGGRNEQYF. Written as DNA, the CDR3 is TGTGCCAGCAGTGAAACCCGTGGGGGTCGGAACGAGCAGTACTTC.

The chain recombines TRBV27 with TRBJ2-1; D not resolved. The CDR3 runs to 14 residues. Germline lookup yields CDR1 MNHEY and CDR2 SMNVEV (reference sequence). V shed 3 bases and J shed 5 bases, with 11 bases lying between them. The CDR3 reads CASSLAIGNNEQFF. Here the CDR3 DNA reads TGTGCCAGCAGTTTGGCCATCGGTAACAATGAGCAGTTCTTC.

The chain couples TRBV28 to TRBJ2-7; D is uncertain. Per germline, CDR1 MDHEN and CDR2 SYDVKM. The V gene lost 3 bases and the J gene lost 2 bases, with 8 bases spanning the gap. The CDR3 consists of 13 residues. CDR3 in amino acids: CASSLNRPYEQYF. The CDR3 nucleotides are TGTGCCAGCAGTTTGAACAGACCCTACGAGCAGTACTTC.

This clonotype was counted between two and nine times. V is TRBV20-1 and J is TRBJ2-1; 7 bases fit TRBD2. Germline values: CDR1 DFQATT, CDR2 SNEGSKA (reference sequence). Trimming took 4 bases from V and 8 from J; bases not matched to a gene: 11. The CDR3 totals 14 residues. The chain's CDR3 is CSATRLASDDEQFF. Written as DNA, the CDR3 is TGCAGTGCTACCCGACTAGCATCCGATGATGAGCAGTTCTTC.

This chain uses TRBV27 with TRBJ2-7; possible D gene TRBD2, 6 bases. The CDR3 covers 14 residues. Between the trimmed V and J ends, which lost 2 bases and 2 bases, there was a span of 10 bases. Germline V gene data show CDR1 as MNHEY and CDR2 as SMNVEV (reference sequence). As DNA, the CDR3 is TGTGCCAGCAGTTTACGGGCGGGGCCCTACGAGCAGTACTTC. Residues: CASSLRAGPYEQYF.